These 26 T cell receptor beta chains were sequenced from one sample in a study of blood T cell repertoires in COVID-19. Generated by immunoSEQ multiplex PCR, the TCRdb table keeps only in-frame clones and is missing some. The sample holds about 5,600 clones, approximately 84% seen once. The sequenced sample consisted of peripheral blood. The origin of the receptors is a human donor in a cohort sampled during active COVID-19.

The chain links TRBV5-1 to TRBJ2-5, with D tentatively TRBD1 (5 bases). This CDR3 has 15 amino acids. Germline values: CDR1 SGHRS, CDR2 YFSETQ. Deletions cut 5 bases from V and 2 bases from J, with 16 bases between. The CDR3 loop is CASRTTVTRQETQYF. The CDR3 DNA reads TGCGCCAGCAGAACGACAGTGACCCGACAAGAGACCCAGTACTTC. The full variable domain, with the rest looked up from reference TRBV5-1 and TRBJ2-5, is KAGVTQTPRYLIKTRGQQVTLSCSPISGHRSVSWYQQTPGQGLQFLFEYFSETQRNKGNFPGRFSGRQFSNSRSEMNVSTLELGDSALYLCASRTTVTRQETQYFGPGTRLLVL.

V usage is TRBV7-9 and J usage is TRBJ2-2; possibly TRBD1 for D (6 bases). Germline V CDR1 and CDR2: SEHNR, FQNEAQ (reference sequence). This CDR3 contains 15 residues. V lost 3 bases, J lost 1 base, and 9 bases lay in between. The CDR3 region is CASSFRDKNTGELFF. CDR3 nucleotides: TGTGCCAGCAGCTTCCGGGACAAGAACACCGGGGAGCTGTTTTTT.

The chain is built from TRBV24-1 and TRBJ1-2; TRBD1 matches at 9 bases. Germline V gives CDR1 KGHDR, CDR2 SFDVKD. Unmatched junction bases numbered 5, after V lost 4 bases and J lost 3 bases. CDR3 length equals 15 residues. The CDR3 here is CATSDPGQGHYGYTF. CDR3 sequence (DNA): TGTGCCACCAGTGACCCGGGACAGGGACACTATGGCTACACCTTC.

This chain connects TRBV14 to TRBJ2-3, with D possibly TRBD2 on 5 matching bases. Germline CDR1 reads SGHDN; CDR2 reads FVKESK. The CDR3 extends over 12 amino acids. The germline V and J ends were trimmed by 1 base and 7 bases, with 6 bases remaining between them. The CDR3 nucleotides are TGTGCCAGCAGCCAAGCGGGGTATACGCAGTATTTT. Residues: CASSQAGYTQYF.

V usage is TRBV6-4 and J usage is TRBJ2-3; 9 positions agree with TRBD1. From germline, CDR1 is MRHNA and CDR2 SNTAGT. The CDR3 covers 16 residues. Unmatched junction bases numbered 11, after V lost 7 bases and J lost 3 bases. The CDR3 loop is CASIRPGTGRTDTQYF. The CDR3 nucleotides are TGTGCCAGCATTCGCCCAGGGACAGGGCGGACAGATACGCAGTATTTT.

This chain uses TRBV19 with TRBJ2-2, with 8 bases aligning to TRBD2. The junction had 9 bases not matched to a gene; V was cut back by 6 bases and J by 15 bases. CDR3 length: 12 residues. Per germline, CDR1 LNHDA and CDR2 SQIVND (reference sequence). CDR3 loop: CASSRQVGGVFF. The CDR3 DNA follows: TGTGCCAGTAGCCGACAGGTCGGGGGGGTGTTTTTT.

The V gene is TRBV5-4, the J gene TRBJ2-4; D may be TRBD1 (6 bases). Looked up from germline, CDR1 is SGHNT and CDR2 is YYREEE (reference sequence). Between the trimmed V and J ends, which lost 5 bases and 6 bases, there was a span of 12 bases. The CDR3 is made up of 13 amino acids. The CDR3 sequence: CASSTGWSNIQYF. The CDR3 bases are TGTGCCAGCAGTACAGGGTGGTCAAACATTCAGTACTTC.

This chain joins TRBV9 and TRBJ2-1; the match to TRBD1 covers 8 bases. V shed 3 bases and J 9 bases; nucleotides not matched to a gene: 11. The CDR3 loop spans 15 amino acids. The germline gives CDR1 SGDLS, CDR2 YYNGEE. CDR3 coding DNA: TGTGCCAGCAGCGAAGGTTACAGGGGGTCTAGTGAGCAGTTCTTC. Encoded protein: CASSEGYRGSSEQFF.

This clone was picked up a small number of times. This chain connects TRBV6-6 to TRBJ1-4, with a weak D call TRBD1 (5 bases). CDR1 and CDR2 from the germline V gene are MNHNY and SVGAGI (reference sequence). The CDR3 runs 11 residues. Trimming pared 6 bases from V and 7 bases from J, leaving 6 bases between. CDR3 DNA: TGTGCCAGCAGGGGGGGTGAAAAACTGTTTTTT. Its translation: CASRGGEKLFF.

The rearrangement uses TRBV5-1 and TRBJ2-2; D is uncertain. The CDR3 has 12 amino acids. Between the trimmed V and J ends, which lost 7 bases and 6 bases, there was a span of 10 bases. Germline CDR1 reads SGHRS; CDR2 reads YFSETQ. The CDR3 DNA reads TGCGCCAGCCAGACCAGCGCCGGGGAGCTGTTTTTT. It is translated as CASQTSAGELFF.

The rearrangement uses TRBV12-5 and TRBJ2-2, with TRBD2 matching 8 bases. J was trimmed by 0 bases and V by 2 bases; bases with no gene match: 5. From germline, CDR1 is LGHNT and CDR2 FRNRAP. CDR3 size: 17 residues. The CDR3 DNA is TGTGCTAGTGGTTTGAACCCTAGCGGGTCGAACACCGGGGAGCTGTTTTTT. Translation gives CASGLNPSGSNTGELFF.

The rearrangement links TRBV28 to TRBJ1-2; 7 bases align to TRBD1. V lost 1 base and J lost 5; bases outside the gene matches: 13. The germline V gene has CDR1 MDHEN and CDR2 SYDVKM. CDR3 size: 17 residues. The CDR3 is CASSLSTPLQGQYGYTF. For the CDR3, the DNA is TGTGCCAGCAGTTTATCTACCCCTTTACAGGGGCAGTATGGCTACACCTTC.

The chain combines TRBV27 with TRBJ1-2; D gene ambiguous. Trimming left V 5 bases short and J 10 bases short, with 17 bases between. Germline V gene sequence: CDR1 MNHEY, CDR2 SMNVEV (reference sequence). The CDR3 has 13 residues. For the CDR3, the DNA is TGTGCCAGCAGTCTTTGGCGCGGAGGAGACTACACCTTC. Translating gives CASSLWRGGDYTF.

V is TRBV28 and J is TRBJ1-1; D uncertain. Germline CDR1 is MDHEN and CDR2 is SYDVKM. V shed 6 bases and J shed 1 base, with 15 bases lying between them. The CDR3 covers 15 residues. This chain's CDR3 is CASSATSTGNTEAFF. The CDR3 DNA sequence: TGTGCCAGCAGCGCCACCTCGACTGGGAACACTGAAGCTTTCTTT.

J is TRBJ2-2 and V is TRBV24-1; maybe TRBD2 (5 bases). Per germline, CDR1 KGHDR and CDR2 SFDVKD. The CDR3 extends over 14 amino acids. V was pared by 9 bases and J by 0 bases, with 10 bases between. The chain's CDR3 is CATRGSANTGELFF. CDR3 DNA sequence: TGTGCCACCCGGGGTTCCGCGAACACCGGGGAGCTGTTTTTT.

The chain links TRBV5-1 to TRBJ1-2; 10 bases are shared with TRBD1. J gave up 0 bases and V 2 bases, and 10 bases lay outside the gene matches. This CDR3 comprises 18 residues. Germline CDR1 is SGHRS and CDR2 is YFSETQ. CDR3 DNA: TGCGCCAGCAGCTTTGGCGATCGGACAGGGGGGGCTAACTATGGCTACACCTTC. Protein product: CASSFGDRTGGANYGYTF.

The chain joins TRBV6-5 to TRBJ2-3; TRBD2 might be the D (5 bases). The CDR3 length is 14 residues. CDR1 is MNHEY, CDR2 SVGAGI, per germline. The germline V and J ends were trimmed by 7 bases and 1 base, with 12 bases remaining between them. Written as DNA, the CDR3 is TGTGCCAGCAAAAGGAAGGAGGGCACAGATACGCAGTATTTT. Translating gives CASKRKEGTDTQYF.

In DNA form, the CDR3 reads TGTGCCAGCAGCTTGAGGCAGGGTCACACCGGGGAGCTGTTTTTT. Amino acids: CASSLRQGHTGELFF. The chain carries TRBV7-3 and TRBJ2-2, with D maybe TRBD1 (5 bases). This CDR3 spans 15 amino acids. The germline CDR1 and CDR2 sequences are SGHTA and FQGTGA. V lost 3 bases, J lost 3 bases, and 11 bases lay in between.

CDR3 coding DNA: TGTGCCAGCGGTACTAGCACAGATACGCAGTATTTT. Protein: CASGTSTDTQYF. The chain employs TRBV9 and TRBJ2-3; D gene uncertain. The CDR3 totals 12 residues. Per germline, CDR1 SGDLS and CDR2 YYNGEE. Trimming removed 7 bases at V and 0 bases at J, with 6 bases between.

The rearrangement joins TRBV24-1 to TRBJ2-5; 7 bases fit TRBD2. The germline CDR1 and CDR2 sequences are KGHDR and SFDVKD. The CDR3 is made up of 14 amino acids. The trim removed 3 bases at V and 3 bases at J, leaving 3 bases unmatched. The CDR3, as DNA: TGTGCCACCAGTGATCCTAGCGGCGAAGAGACCCAGTACTTC. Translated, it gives CATSDPSGEETQYF.

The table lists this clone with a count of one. Here the CDR3 DNA reads TGTGCCAGCAGCTTCGACAGGGGCGACGAGCAGTACTTC. It specifies CASSFDRGDEQYF. This chain joins TRBV13 and TRBJ2-7, with TRBD1 matching 8 bases. Per the germline V gene, CDR1 is PRHDT and CDR2 is FYEKMQ (reference sequence). The CDR3 contains 13 residues. Losses at the gene ends were 3 bases for V and 5 bases for J; bases not matched to a gene: 3.

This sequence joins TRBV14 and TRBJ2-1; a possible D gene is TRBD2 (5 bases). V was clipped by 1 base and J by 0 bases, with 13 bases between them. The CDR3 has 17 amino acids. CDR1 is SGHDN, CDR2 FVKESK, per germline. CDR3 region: CASSQVTVGSSYNEQFF. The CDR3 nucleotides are TGTGCCAGCAGCCAAGTGACCGTTGGGAGCTCCTACAATGAGCAGTTCTTC. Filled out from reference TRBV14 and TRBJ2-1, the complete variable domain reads EAGVTQFPSHSVIEKGQTVTLRCDPISGHDNLYWYRRVMGKEIKFLLHFVKESKQDESGMPNNRFLAERTGGTYSTLKVQPAELEDSGVYFCASSQVTVGSSYNEQFFGPGTRLTVL.

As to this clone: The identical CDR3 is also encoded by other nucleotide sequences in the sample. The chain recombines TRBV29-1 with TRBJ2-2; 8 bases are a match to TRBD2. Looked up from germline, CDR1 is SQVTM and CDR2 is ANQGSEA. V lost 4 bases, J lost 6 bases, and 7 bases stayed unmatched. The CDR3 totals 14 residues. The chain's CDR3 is CSVVRGGEAGELFF. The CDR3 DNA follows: TGCAGCGTTGTACGGGGGGGCGAGGCCGGGGAGCTGTTTTTT.

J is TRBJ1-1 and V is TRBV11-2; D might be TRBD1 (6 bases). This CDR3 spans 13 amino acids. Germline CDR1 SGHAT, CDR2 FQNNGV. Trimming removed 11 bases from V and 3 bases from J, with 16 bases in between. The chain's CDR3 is CAGRIQGHTEAFF. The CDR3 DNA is TGTGCCGGACGGATTCAGGGGCACACTGAAGCTTTCTTT.

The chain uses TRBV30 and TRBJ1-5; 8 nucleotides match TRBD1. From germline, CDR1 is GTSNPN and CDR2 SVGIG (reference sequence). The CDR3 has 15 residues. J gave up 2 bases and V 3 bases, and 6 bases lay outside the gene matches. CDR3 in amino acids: CAWSHDRGGNQPQHF. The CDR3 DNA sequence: TGTGCCTGGAGCCACGACAGGGGTGGCAATCAGCCCCAGCATTTT.

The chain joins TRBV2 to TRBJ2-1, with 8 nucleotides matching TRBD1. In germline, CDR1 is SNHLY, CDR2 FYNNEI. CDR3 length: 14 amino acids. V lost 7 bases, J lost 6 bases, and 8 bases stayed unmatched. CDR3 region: CASKMTGAGNEQFF. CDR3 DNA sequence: TGTGCCAGCAAGATGACAGGGGCGGGCAATGAGCAGTTCTTC.